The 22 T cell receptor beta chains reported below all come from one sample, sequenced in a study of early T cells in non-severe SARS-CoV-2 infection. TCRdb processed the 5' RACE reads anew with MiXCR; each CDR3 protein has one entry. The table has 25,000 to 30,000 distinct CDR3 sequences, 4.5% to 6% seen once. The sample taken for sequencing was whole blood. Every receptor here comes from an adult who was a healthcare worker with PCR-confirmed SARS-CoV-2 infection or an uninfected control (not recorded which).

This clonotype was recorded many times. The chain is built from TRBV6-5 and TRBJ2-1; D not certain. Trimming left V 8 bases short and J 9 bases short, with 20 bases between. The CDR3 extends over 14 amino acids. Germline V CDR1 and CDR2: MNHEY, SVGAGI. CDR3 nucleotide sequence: TGTGCCAGCCGGCGAGTTACCCATCACGGTGAGCAGTTCTTC. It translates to CASRRVTHHGEQFF.

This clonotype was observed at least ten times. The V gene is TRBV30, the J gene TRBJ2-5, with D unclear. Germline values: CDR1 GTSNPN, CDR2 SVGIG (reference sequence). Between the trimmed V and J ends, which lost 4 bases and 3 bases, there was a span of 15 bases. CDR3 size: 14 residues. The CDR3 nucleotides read TGTGCCTGGAATGCGGTGGTTCCCAAAGAGACCCAGTACTTC. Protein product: CAWNAVVPKETQYF.

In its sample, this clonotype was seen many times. Here the CDR3 DNA reads TGTGCCAGCAGTCGGACGGAGGGCAATCAGCCCCAGCATTTT. This gives the protein CASSRTEGNQPQHF. This chain uses TRBV12-3 or TRBV12-4 with TRBJ1-5; D gene uncertain. With 5 bases removed from V and 2 bases from J, the gap between germline ends came to 10 bases. CDR3 length equals 14 residues.

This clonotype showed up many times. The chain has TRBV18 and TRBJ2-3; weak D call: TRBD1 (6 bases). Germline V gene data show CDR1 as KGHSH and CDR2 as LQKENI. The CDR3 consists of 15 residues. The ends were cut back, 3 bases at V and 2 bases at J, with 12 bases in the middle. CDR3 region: CASSPLRGATDTQYF. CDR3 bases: TGTGCCAGCTCACCTCTCAGGGGCGCCACAGATACGCAGTATTTT.

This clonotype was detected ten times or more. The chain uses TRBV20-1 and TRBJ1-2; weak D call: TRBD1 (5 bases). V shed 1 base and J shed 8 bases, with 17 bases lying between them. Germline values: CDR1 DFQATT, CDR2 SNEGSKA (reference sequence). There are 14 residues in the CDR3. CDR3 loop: CSARAPRGRNGYTF. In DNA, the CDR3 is TGCAGTGCTAGAGCCCCGCGGGGGAGGAACGGCTACACCTTC.

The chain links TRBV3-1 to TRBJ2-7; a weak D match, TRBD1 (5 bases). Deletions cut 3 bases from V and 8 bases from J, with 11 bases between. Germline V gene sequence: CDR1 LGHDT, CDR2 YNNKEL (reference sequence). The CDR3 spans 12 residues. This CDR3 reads CASSHVGVQQYF. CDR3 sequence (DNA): TGTGCCAGCAGCCATGTAGGGGTACAGCAGTACTTC.

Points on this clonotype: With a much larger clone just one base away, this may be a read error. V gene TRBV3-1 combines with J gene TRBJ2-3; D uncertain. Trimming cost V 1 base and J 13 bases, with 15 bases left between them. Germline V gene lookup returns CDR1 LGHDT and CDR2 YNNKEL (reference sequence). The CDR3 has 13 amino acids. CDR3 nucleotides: TGTGCCAGCAGCCAAGGCCTTCAGGTATTTGAGTATTTT. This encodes CASSQGLQVFEYF.

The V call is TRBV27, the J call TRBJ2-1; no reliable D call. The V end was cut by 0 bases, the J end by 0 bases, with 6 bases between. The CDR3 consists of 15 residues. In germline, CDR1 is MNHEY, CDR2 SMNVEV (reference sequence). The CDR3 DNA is TGTGCCAGCAGTTTATCCCCAAGCTCCTACAATGAGCAGTTCTTC. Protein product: CASSLSPSSYNEQFF.

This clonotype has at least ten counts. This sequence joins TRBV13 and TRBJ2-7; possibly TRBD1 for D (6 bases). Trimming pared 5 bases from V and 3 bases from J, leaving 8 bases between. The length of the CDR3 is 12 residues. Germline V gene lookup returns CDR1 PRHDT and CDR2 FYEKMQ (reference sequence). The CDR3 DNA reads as TGTGCCAGCAGCCGGGACATCTACGAGCAGTACTTC. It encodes CASSRDIYEQYF.

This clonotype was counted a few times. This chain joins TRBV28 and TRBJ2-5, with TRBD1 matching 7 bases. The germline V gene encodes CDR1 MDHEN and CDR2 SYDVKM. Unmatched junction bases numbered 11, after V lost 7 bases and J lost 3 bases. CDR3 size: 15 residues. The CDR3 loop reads CASISPRDSEETQYF. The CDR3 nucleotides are TGTGCCAGCATAAGCCCCCGGGACAGCGAAGAGACCCAGTACTTC.

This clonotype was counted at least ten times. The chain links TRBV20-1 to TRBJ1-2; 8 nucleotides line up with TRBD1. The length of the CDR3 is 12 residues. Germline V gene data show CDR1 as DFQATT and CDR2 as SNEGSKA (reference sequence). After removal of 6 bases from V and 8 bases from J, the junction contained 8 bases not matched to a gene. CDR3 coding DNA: TGCAGTGCGGAGACAGGGGTAGGAGGCTACACCTTC. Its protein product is CSAETGVGGYTF.

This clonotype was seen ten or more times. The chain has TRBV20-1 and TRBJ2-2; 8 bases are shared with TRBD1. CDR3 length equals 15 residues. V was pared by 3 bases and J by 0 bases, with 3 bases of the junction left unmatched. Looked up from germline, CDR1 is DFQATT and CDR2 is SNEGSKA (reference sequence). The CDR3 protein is CSASRTGSNTGELFF. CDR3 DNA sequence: TGCAGTGCTAGCAGGACAGGGTCGAACACCGGGGAGCTGTTTTTT.

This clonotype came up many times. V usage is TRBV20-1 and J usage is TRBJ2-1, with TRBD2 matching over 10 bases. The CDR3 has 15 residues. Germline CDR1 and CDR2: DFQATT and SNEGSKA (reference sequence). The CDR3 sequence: CSGANLAGVYNEQFF. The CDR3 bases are TGCAGCGGGGCGAACCTAGCGGGGGTGTACAATGAGCAGTTCTTC.

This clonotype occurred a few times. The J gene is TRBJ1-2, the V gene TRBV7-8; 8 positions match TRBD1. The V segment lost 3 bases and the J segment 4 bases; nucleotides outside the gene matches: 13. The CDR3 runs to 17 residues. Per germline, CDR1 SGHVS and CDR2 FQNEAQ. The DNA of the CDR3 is TGTGCCAGCAGCTTTTCTACTCCCGGGACAGGATCCTATGGCTACACCTTC. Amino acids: CASSFSTPGTGSYGYTF.

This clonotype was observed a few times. This CDR3 reads CSARRASGVPYNEQFF. In DNA form, the CDR3 reads TGCAGTGCTAGACGGGCGTCAGGGGTCCCTTACAATGAGCAGTTCTTC. The rearrangement links TRBV20-1 to TRBJ2-1; tentatively, D is TRBD1 (6 bases). CDR3 length: 16 residues. Germline V gene data show CDR1 as DFQATT and CDR2 as SNEGSKA (reference sequence). Trimming stripped 2 bases from V and 4 bases from J, with 18 bases between.

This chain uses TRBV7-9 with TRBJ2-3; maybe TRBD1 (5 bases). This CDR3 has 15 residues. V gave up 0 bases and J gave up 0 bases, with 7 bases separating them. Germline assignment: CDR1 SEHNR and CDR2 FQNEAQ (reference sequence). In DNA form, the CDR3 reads TGTGCCAGCAGCTTAGCTGACAGAAGCACAGATACGCAGTATTTT. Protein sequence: CASSLADRSTDTQYF.

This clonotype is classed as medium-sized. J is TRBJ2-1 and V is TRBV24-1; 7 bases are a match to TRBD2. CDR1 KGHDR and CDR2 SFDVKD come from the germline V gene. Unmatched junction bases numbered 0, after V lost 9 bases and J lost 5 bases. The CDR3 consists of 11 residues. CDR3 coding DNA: TGTGCCACCGGGACTAACAATGAGCAGTTCTTC. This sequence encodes CATGTNNEQFF.

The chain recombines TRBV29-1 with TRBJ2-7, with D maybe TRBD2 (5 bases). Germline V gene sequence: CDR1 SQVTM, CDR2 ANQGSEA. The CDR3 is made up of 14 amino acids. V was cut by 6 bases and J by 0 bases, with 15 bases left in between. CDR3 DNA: TGCAGCGTGTCGGAGACGGGGAGCTCCTACGAGCAGTACTTC. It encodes CSVSETGSSYEQYF.

The CDR3 bases are TGTGCCAGCAGCACCGGGACAAATAATTCACCCCTCCACTTT. Amino acid sequence: CASSTGTNNSPLHF. The V and J genes are TRBV28 and TRBJ1-6; tentative D call: TRBD1 (6 bases). With 6 bases removed from V and 5 bases from J, the gap between germline ends came to 11 bases. Germline lookup yields CDR1 MDHEN and CDR2 SYDVKM. This CDR3 region has 14 residues.

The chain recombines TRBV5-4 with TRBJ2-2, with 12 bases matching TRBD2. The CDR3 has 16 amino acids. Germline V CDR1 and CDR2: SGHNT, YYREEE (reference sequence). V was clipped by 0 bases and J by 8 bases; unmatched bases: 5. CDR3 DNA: TGTGCCAGCAGCTTGGGACTAGCGGGAGCGTCGGGGGAGCTGTTTTTT. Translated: CASSLGLAGASGELFF. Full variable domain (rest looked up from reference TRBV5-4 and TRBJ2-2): ETGVTQSPTHLIKTRGQQVTLRCSSQSGHNTVSWYQQALGQGPQFIFQYYREEENGRGNFPPRFSGLQFPNYSSELNVNALELDDSALYLCASSLGLAGASGELFFGEGSRLTVL.

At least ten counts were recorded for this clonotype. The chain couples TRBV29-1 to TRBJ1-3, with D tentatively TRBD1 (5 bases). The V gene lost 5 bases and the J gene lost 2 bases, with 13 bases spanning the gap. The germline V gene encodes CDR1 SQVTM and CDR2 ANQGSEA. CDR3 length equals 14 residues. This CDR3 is CSVQGVAAGNTIYF. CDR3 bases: TGCAGCGTTCAGGGCGTCGCTGCTGGAAACACCATATATTTT.

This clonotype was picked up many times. The CDR3 loop is CASSHGTYNEQFF. CDR3 nucleotides: TGTGCCAGCAGCCACGGGACGTACAATGAGCAGTTCTTC. This rearrangement joins TRBV7-9 to TRBJ2-1; the D call may be TRBD1 or TRBD2 (5 bases each). From germline, CDR1 is SEHNR and CDR2 FQNEAQ (reference sequence). With 5 bases removed from V and 4 bases from J, the gap between germline ends came to 9 bases. The CDR3 runs to 13 residues.